This TCR beta chain is from a study of shared clonotypes between healthy human individuals. Study-wide findings and caveats: When compared with the clonotypes that were shared by all four sorted-subset donors, the non-shared clonotypes turned out to have lower generation probabilities.

Donors comprised healthy HIV-negative adults lacking recent acute infections or vaccinations. Germline-derived CDR1 and CDR2 are MDHEN and SYDVKM. V shed 2 bases and J shed 6 bases, with 8 bases lying between them. The CDR3 loop spans 13 amino acids. The count of this clone is one. Its antigen remains unknown. In the authors' workflow: Junction-only immunoSEQ sequences carried no quality scores, so filtering differed. Profiling relied on immunoSEQ multiplex PCR, and the TCRdb table lists in-frame clones only, not all of them. For V, J and clone size, that table is used; D and trimming come from the DNA. The data contain more than 2 million clones, 85% to 95% of them singletons.

Sequencing was done on a sample of naive CD4+ T cells sorted from blood. This sample's subset: CD45RA+ positively selected. V and J are TRBV28 and TRBJ2-1, with D unresolved. The clonotype comes from a man in his late teens or twenties in good health. CDR3 in amino acids: CASSLDQANEQFF. The CDR3, as DNA: TGTGCCAGCAGTTTAGATCAAGCCAATGAGCAGTTCTTC.